This entry lists 26 T cell receptor beta chains sequenced from one sample in a study of CD8 T cells in Susac syndrome. RNA amounts of roughly 0.5 to 1 ug underwent reverse transcription with random hexamers. TCRdb reprocessed the immunoSEQ multiplex PCR reads with MiXCR, giving one entry per CDR3 protein. Of 130,000 or so distinct CDR3 sequences listed, about 90% are singletons. Sequencing was carried out using CD8+ T cells from PBMCs. Receptors were obtained from a human donor with multiple sclerosis.

V is TRBV24-1 and J is TRBJ2-1, with TRBD1 as a possible D gene (5 bases). This CDR3 has 14 amino acids. Trimming pared 5 bases from V and 9 bases from J, leaving 16 bases between. Germline CDR1 reads KGHDR; CDR2 reads SFDVKD. The CDR3 DNA reads as TGTGCCACCAGTGGAGCAGGGTCGATAGGTGAGCAGTTCTTC. Amino acids: CATSGAGSIGEQFF.

This chain connects TRBV7-9 to TRBJ2-3; D remains ambiguous. This CDR3 is 14 amino acids long. Germline V lookup: CDR1 SEHNR, CDR2 FQNEAQ (reference sequence). V lost 2 bases to trimming and J lost 6 bases, with 12 bases between them. CDR3 nucleotides: TGTGCCAGCAGCTTACTTGGCCCGGCGGATACGCAGTATTTT. It specifies CASSLLGPADTQYF.

The chain couples TRBV28 to TRBJ2-3, with 7 bases identical to TRBD1. Trimming took 5 bases from V and 0 from J; bases not matched to a gene: 8. This CDR3 spans 16 amino acids. CDR1 and CDR2 (germline): MDHEN, SYDVKM. The CDR3 is CASSPSGQHSTDTQYF. CDR3 nucleotides: TGTGCCAGCAGTCCTTCGGGACAGCATAGCACAGATACGCAGTATTTT.

The chain combines TRBV5-4 with TRBJ2-2, with a tentative D call TRBD1 (5 bases). CDR1 SGHNT and CDR2 YYREEE come from the germline V gene (reference sequence). Between the trimmed V and J ends, which lost 1 base and 2 bases, there was a span of 12 bases. The CDR3 consists of 16 residues. CDR3 nucleotide sequence: TGTGCCAGCAGCTTGTTCGGCAGGGAAAACACCGGGGAGCTGTTTTTT. It yields the protein CASSLFGRENTGELFF. Complete variable domain (other parts from reference TRBV5-4 and TRBJ2-2): ETGVTQSPTHLIKTRGQQVTLRCSSQSGHNTVSWYQQALGQGPQFIFQYYREEENGRGNFPPRFSGLQFPNYSSELNVNALELDDSALYLCASSLFGRENTGELFFGEGSRLTVL.

V is TRBV19 and J is TRBJ1-1; weak D call: TRBD1 (5 bases). Trimming removed 4 bases at V and 7 bases at J, with 16 bases between. The CDR3 is 14 amino acids. CDR1 is LNHDA, CDR2 SQIVND, per germline (reference sequence). The CDR3 DNA reads as TGTGCCAGTAGTAAAGCGTCAGGGCCGCTTGAAGCTTTCTTT. This encodes CASSKASGPLEAFF.

As concerns this clonotype: One junction end does not reproduce the germline sequence, and a read error may be involved. V usage is TRBV19 and J usage is TRBJ1-1, with TRBD1 as a possible D gene (5 bases). The V gene's germline CDR1 is LNHDA and CDR2 SQIVND (reference sequence). This CDR3 has 13 residues. CDR3 in DNA: TGTGCCAGTCGTATAGGGGTGGGAACTGAAGCTTTCTTT. This encodes CASRIGVGTEAFF.

The chain is built from TRBV3-1 and TRBJ2-7; perhaps TRBD2 as D (6 bases). The V end was cut by 4 bases, the J end by 0 bases, with 13 bases between. CDR3 length equals 15 residues. The germline V gene encodes CDR1 LGHDT and CDR2 YNNKEL (reference sequence). DNA of the CDR3: TGTGCCAGCAGCCCCGGGACTGCAACCTCCTACGAGCAGTACTTC. Its protein is CASSPGTATSYEQYF.

V and J are TRBV29-1 and TRBJ2-2; tentatively, D is TRBD1 (7 bases). This CDR3 has 12 residues. Between the trimmed V and J ends, which lost 4 bases and 7 bases, there was a span of 10 bases. The germline gives CDR1 SQVTM, CDR2 ANQGSEA. DNA for the CDR3: TGCAGCGTTGCAGGGGGGAGCGGGGAGCTGTTTTTT. Protein product: CSVAGGSGELFF.

The CDR3 loop is CSAGSSGRAFGEQFF. DNA of the CDR3: TGCAGTGCCGGTTCTAGCGGGAGGGCCTTTGGTGAGCAGTTCTTC. The chain links TRBV20-1 to TRBJ2-1; TRBD2 matches at 12 bases. Germline V lookup: CDR1 DFQATT, CDR2 SNEGSKA (reference sequence). The CDR3 spans 15 residues. Trimming at V came to 6 bases and at J to 9 bases, leaving 12 bases not matched to a gene.

The chain employs TRBV29-1 and TRBJ2-5; TRBD2 might be the D (5 bases). V was trimmed by 2 bases and J by 5 bases, leaving 18 bases between them. The germline gives CDR1 SQVTM, CDR2 ANQGSEA. CDR3 size: 15 residues. The CDR3 DNA is TGCAGCGTTGAAAAAGGTGACTATCTCCTGGAGACCCAGTACTTC. This codes for CSVEKGDYLLETQYF.

V is TRBV7-9 and J is TRBJ2-1; 11 bases match TRBD1. The CDR3 is 14 residues long. V shed 5 bases and J 10 bases; nucleotides not matched to a gene: 7. Germline CDR1 SEHNR, CDR2 FQNEAQ (reference sequence). The CDR3 DNA reads TGTGCCAGCAGCCCCGGACAGGGGGCAAGGGAGCAGTTCTTC. Its protein is CASSPGQGAREQFF. The complete variable domain, with remaining parts taken from reference TRBV7-9 and TRBJ2-1, reads DTGVSQNPRHKITKRGQNVTFRCDPISEHNRLYWYRQTLGQGPEFLTYFQNEAQLEKSRLLSDRFSAERPKGSFSTLEIQRTEQGDSAMYLCASSPGQGAREQFFGPGTRLTVL.

The rearrangement joins TRBV20-1 to TRBJ2-5; 13 nucleotides match TRBD2. Looked up from germline, CDR1 is DFQATT and CDR2 is SNEGSKA (reference sequence). V lost 1 base and J lost 4; bases outside the gene matches: 3. This CDR3 is 15 amino acids long. Here the CDR3 reads CSARVLAGGSETQYF. CDR3 sequence (DNA): TGCAGTGCTAGAGTACTAGCGGGAGGGTCAGAGACCCAGTACTTC.

The CDR3 is CASSLWGDGEETQYF. The CDR3 bases are TGCGCCAGCAGCTTATGGGGGGATGGAGAAGAGACCCAGTACTTC. The J gene is TRBJ2-5, the V gene TRBV5-1; D is possibly TRBD2 (6 bases). Germline CDR1 SGHRS, CDR2 YFSETQ. The CDR3 spans 15 residues. Trimming left V 2 bases short and J 3 bases short, with 14 bases between. Full variable domain (missing parts from reference TRBV5-1 and TRBJ2-5): KAGVTQTPRYLIKTRGQQVTLSCSPISGHRSVSWYQQTPGQGLQFLFEYFSETQRNKGNFPGRFSGRQFSNSRSEMNVSTLELGDSALYLCASSLWGDGEETQYFGPGTRLLVL.

The chain links TRBV5-6 to TRBJ2-7; TRBD2 agrees at 9 bases. Germline loops: CDR1 SGHDT, CDR2 YYEEEE. The CDR3 runs 17 residues. V trimming: 3 bases; J trimming: 2 bases; junction bases outside the gene matches: 12. The CDR3 sequence is CASSSGALAGYAYEQYF. The DNA for the CDR3 is TGTGCCAGCAGCTCGGGCGCTCTAGCGGGATACGCCTACGAGCAGTACTTC.

The chain has TRBV29-1 and TRBJ1-2; the D is unclear. Trimming stripped 5 bases from V and 6 bases from J, with 10 bases between. CDR1 is SQVTM, CDR2 ANQGSEA, per germline. CDR3 length: 11 residues. The CDR3 here is CSVNQGDGYTF. The CDR3 nucleotides read TGCAGCGTTAACCAAGGCGATGGCTACACCTTC.

This chain connects TRBV15 to TRBJ1-4; tentatively, D is TRBD1 (6 bases). Trimming left V 5 bases short and J 3 bases short, with 16 bases between. Germline V lookup: CDR1 LNHNV, CDR2 YYDKDF (reference sequence). This CDR3 has 16 amino acids. Written as DNA, the CDR3 is TGTGCCACCAGCCCCTCCTTACAGGGATCTAATGAAAAACTGTTTTTT. This encodes CATSPSLQGSNEKLFF.

The chain recombines TRBV25-1 with TRBJ2-2; D unclear. Trimming removed 9 bases from V and 7 bases from J, with 12 bases in between. The germline V gene has CDR1 MGHDK and CDR2 SYGVNS. The CDR3 sequence is 12 residues long. Here the CDR3 reads CASLNPSGELFF. CDR3 in DNA: TGTGCCAGTCTTAATCCCAGCGGGGAGCTGTTTTTT.

The rearrangement links TRBV11-2 to TRBJ2-7; a possible D gene is TRBD2 (5 bases). This CDR3 contains 18 residues. Between the trimmed V and J ends, which lost 1 base and 0 bases, there was a span of 19 bases. Per the germline V gene, CDR1 is SGHAT and CDR2 is FQNNGV. CDR3 coding DNA: TGTGCCAGCAGCTTAGGGGGAGTGGGAACTACTTTCTCCTACGAGCAGTACTTC. Protein: CASSLGGVGTTFSYEQYF.

CDR3 coding DNA: TGTGCCAGCAGCTTGCTTTTTGGACAGTTGAACACTGAAGCTTTCTTT. Translation gives CASSLLFGQLNTEAFF. This chain links TRBV5-6 with TRBJ1-1, with D possibly being TRBD1 (6 bases). The CDR3 runs to 16 residues. V was clipped by 1 base and J by 0 bases, with 13 bases between them. The germline CDR1 and CDR2 sequences are SGHDT and YYEEEE.

This chain links TRBV25-1 with TRBJ2-5; D unclear. V lost 6 bases and J 5 bases, leaving 10 bases between the germline ends. The germline gives CDR1 MGHDK, CDR2 SYGVNS. The CDR3 runs to 12 residues. CDR3 region: CASSAGDETQYF. Written as DNA, the CDR3 is TGTGCCAGCAGCGCAGGTGATGAGACCCAGTACTTC.

V and J are TRBV12-3 or TRBV12-4 and TRBJ2-5, with D uncertain. Between the trimmed V and J ends, which lost 1 base and 5 bases, there was a span of 8 bases. The CDR3 is 13 amino acids. CDR3 sequence (DNA): TGTGCCAGCAGTTTAGGCCAGCCGGAGACCCAGTACTTC. Its protein is CASSLGQPETQYF.

The CDR3: CSAGGRENTEAFF. Written as DNA, the CDR3 is TGCAGTGCTGGGGGAAGGGAGAACACTGAAGCTTTCTTT. The chain carries TRBV20-1 and TRBJ1-1, with D possibly TRBD1 on 5 matching bases. The CDR3 spans 13 residues. V lost 5 bases, J lost 1 base, and 11 bases lay in between. Germline assignment: CDR1 DFQATT and CDR2 SNEGSKA (reference sequence).

The V and J genes are TRBV5-6 and TRBJ1-1, with D possibly matching TRBD1 (5 bases). Germline CDR1 and CDR2: SGHDT and YYEEEE. The CDR3 runs to 15 residues. Trimming removed 4 bases at V and 6 bases at J, with 19 bases between. The CDR3 loop is CASSSLAGTRAEAFF. Written as DNA, the CDR3 is TGTGCCAGCAGCAGCTTAGCCGGGACTCGCGCTGAAGCTTTCTTT.

The chain has TRBV7-2 and TRBJ2-7; perhaps TRBD1 as D (6 bases). The CDR3 is 12 amino acids. V lost 5 bases, J lost 7 bases, and 12 bases lay in between. Germline assignment: CDR1 SGHTA and CDR2 FQGNSA. CDR3 loop: CASSPTRGEQYF. DNA of the CDR3: TGTGCCAGCAGCCCCACAAGGGGGGAGCAGTACTTC.

This sequence joins TRBV4-1 and TRBJ1-3; D is possibly TRBD1 (5 bases). V lost 0 bases and J lost 3, with 15 bases in between. The CDR3 has 17 residues. Germline assignment: CDR1 MGHRA and CDR2 YSYEKL. CDR3 nucleotides: TGCGCCAGCAGCCAAGAGGTACCGGGGCAAATTGGAAACACCATATATTTT. Amino acids: CASSQEVPGQIGNTIYF.

The gene calls are TRBV7-9 and TRBJ2-3; TRBD2 might be the D (5 bases). CDR1 is SEHNR and CDR2 is FQNEAQ in the germline V gene (reference sequence). This CDR3 has 13 amino acids. Trimming left V 4 bases short and J 6 bases short, with 11 bases between. The CDR3: CASSSPERDTQYF. The CDR3 region has the DNA TGTGCCAGCAGCTCCCCTGAGCGGGATACGCAGTATTTT.